The 25 T cell receptor beta chains listed next were all sequenced from one sample in a study of blood T cell repertoires in COVID-19. Only in-frame clones appear in the TCRdb table, and some are missing; sequencing was by immunoSEQ multiplex PCR. The sample carries fewer than 500,000 clones, roughly 88% recorded once. The sample was PBMCs or T cells enriched from blood (not recorded which). These receptors all come from a woman aged 25-40 years with acute COVID-19.

The chain couples TRBV4-3 to TRBJ1-1; D ambiguous. CDR1 is LGHNA and CDR2 is YSLEER in the germline V gene. The V end lost 0 bases, the J end lost 4 bases, and 9 bases lay between the germline ends. The CDR3 extends over 14 amino acids. The CDR3 sequence: CASSQEVRSTEAFF. DNA for the CDR3: TGCGCCAGCAGCCAAGAGGTCAGAAGCACTGAAGCTTTCTTT.

The chain combines TRBV4-1 with TRBJ2-3; TRBD1 aligns across 9 bases. Germline assignment: CDR1 MGHRA and CDR2 YSYEKL. The CDR3 is 16 amino acids. With V trimmed by 0 bases and J by 6 bases, 7 bases remained unmatched. The CDR3 DNA follows: TGCGCCAGCAGCCAAGACCCCGACAGGGGGAGGGATACGCAGTATTTT. This sequence encodes CASSQDPDRGRDTQYF.

The rearrangement links TRBV7-9 to TRBJ1-1; weak D call: TRBD1 (6 bases). CDR3 length equals 17 residues. Germline CDR1 and CDR2: SEHNR and FQNEAQ (reference sequence). V was shortened by 5 bases and J by 1 base, with 20 bases between the two germline ends. The CDR3 region is CASSVPGTRVGNTEAFF. CDR3 in DNA: TGTGCCAGCAGCGTCCCCGGGACAAGGGTGGGGAACACTGAAGCTTTCTTT. The full variable domain, in which reference TRBV7-9 and TRBJ1-1 provide the parts outside the CDR3, is DTGVSQNPRHKITKRGQNVTFRCDPISEHNRLYWYRQTLGQGPEFLTYFQNEAQLEKSRLLSDRFSAERPKGSFSTLEIQRTEQGDSAMYLCASSVPGTRVGNTEAFFGQGTRLTVV.

The chain has TRBV27 and TRBJ1-3, with D perhaps matching TRBD1 (5 bases). There are 14 residues in the CDR3. Germline values: CDR1 MNHEY, CDR2 SMNVEV (reference sequence). With 6 bases removed from V and 0 bases from J, the gap between germline ends came to 9 bases. The CDR3 DNA is TGTGCCAGCAGACCTACAGGCTCTGGAAACACCATATATTTT. This sequence encodes CASRPTGSGNTIYF.

In this sample, this clone turned up a few times. CDR3 sequence reads: CASSLRRASTGELFF. The DNA of the CDR3 is TGCGCCAGCAGCTTGAGGAGGGCATCGACCGGGGAGCTGTTTTTT. The chain joins TRBV5-1 to TRBJ2-2, with a weak D call TRBD2 (6 bases). This CDR3 is built from 15 residues. Trimming left V 1 base short and J 5 bases short, with 12 bases between. The germline gives CDR1 SGHRS, CDR2 YFSETQ.

V gene TRBV4-1 combines with J gene TRBJ1-2, with D hard to call. The V end was cut by 7 bases, the J end by 2 bases, with 14 bases between. CDR1 is MGHRA, CDR2 YSYEKL, per germline. This CDR3 comprises 14 residues. The CDR3 is CASNWADWNYGYTF. The CDR3 DNA reads as TGCGCCAGCAACTGGGCGGACTGGAACTATGGCTACACCTTC.

The chain is built from TRBV5-4 and TRBJ1-2, with D tentatively TRBD1 (5 bases). The CDR3 is made up of 15 amino acids. Per the germline V gene, CDR1 is SGHNT and CDR2 is YYREEE (reference sequence). The V end lost 3 bases, the J end lost 4 bases, and 16 bases lay between the germline ends. CDR3 nucleotides: TGTGCCAGCAGCTGGGCGGGGGAAACCTTCTATGGCTACACCTTC. As protein: CASSWAGETFYGYTF.

This chain joins TRBV4-1 and TRBJ2-7; D might be TRBD1 (5 bases). The CDR3 extends over 14 amino acids. V was trimmed by 1 base and J by 3 bases, leaving 10 bases between them. CDR1 is MGHRA, CDR2 YSYEKL, per germline. CDR3 loop: CASSQGQNLYEQYF. CDR3 bases: TGCGCCAGCAGCCAAGGACAGAATCTCTACGAGCAGTACTTC.

The chain recombines TRBV2 with TRBJ2-1; possible D gene TRBD2, 6 bases. V lost 6 bases to trimming and J lost 0 bases, with 12 bases between them. Germline V lookup: CDR1 SNHLY, CDR2 FYNNEI. The CDR3 is 15 amino acids. CDR3 DNA: TGTGCCAGCAGCCGGGGGTCAGGCTCCTACAATGAGCAGTTCTTC. It specifies CASSRGSGSYNEQFF.

This chain connects TRBV7-2 to TRBJ1-4; D gene unclear. The V gene's germline CDR1 is SGHTA and CDR2 FQGNSA. V lost 2 bases, J lost 0 bases, and 13 bases lay in between. There are 17 residues in the CDR3. CDR3 coding DNA: TGTGCCAGCAGCTTAAGGTCGAGGGCTGCAACTAATGAAAAACTGTTTTTT. Translated, it gives CASSLRSRAATNEKLFF. Looking up the rest from reference TRBV7-2 and TRBJ1-4 gives the full variable domain: GAGVSQSPSNKVTEKGKDVELRCDPISGHTALYWYRQSLGQGLEFLIYFQGNSAPDKSGLPSDRFSAERTGGSVSTLTIQRTQQEDSAVYLCASSLRSRAATNEKLFFGSGTQLSVL.

This clone came up a few times. The rearrangement joins TRBV5-6 to TRBJ1-6, with 8 positions matching TRBD1. This CDR3 has 19 amino acids. CDR1 is SGHDT and CDR2 is YYEEEE in the germline V gene. Germline trimming cut 0 bases from V and 2 bases from J; bases unmatched to any gene: 10. The CDR3 sequence: CASSLVFFQGATYNSPLHF. The CDR3 DNA reads TGTGCCAGCAGCTTGGTTTTCTTTCAGGGGGCGACCTATAATTCACCCCTCCACTTT.

The genes are TRBV9 and TRBJ2-1, with D perhaps matching TRBD2 (6 bases). V was pared by 0 bases and J by 4 bases, with 14 bases between. Germline V lookup: CDR1 SGDLS, CDR2 YYNGEE. This CDR3 comprises 16 residues. The DNA for the CDR3 is TGTGCCAGCAGCGTAGTTCGAACGGGAGCGTACAATGAGCAGTTCTTC. It codes for CASSVVRTGAYNEQFF.

The chain carries TRBV5-8 and TRBJ2-7, with D possibly TRBD1 on 5 matching bases. V lost 2 bases and J lost 4, with 13 bases in between. Per the germline V gene, CDR1 is SGHTS and CDR2 is YDEGEE. This CDR3 comprises 14 residues. The CDR3 sequence: CASSFPGFGYEQYF. The DNA for the CDR3 is TGTGCCAGCAGCTTTCCAGGGTTCGGATACGAGCAGTACTTC.

The V gene is TRBV6-2 or TRBV6-3, the J gene TRBJ2-1; 10 bases align to TRBD2. Trimming took 0 bases from V and 2 from J; bases not matched to a gene: 4. CDR1 is MNHEY, CDR2 SVGEGT, per germline. The CDR3 runs 17 residues. The CDR3 nucleotides are TGTGCCAGCAGTTACTCGACTAGCGGGCCCCCCTACAATGAGCAGTTCTTC. Protein sequence: CASSYSTSGPPYNEQFF.

The chain carries TRBV5-6 and TRBJ1-4; 11 bases align to TRBD1. V lost 2 bases, J lost 0 bases, and 9 bases stayed unmatched. Germline V lookup: CDR1 SGHDT, CDR2 YYEEEE. The CDR3 consists of 19 residues. The CDR3 loop reads CASSFYRDRGVSTNEKLFF. Written as DNA, the CDR3 is TGTGCCAGCAGCTTCTACCGGGACAGGGGGGTGTCAACTAATGAAAAACTGTTTTTT.

V usage is TRBV2 and J usage is TRBJ2-3; possibly TRBD2 for D (7 bases). Trimming removed 0 bases at V and 5 bases at J, with 12 bases between. Germline CDR1 is SNHLY and CDR2 is FYNNEI. The length of the CDR3 is 15 residues. This CDR3 is CASSEAWGGVDTQYF. The DNA of the CDR3 is TGTGCCAGCAGTGAAGCGTGGGGGGGCGTAGATACGCAGTATTTT.

The chain combines TRBV30 with TRBJ1-5, with a possible D match to TRBD1 (5 bases). V was trimmed by 2 bases and J by 5 bases, leaving 10 bases between them. This CDR3 has 13 amino acids. Germline V gene lookup returns CDR1 GTSNPN and CDR2 SVGIG (reference sequence). In DNA form, the CDR3 reads TGTGCCTGGAGTCCGACAGATTATCAGCCCCAGCATTTT. Its protein is CAWSPTDYQPQHF.

The genes are TRBV3-1 (or the pseudogene TRBV3-2) and TRBJ2-1, with 8 positions matching TRBD2. The CDR3 has 14 residues. Germline CDR1 and CDR2: LGHDT and YNNKEL (reference sequence). Trimming at V came to 4 bases and at J to 9 bases, leaving 8 bases not matched to a gene. This chain's CDR3 is CASSLGGARGEQFF. The DNA for the CDR3 is TGTGCCAGCAGCCTCGGGGGGGCGAGGGGTGAGCAGTTCTTC.

The rearrangement joins TRBV4-3 to TRBJ1-2, with 10 bases lining up with TRBD1. Trimming at V came to 3 bases and at J to 4 bases, leaving 5 bases not matched to a gene. This CDR3 has 15 amino acids. Germline CDR1 LGHNA, CDR2 YSLEER. This CDR3 reads CASSQSDRGPYGYTF. In DNA form, the CDR3 reads TGCGCCAGCAGCCAGTCAGACAGGGGGCCCTATGGCTACACCTTC.

The rearrangement links TRBV18 to TRBJ2-2; D might be TRBD1 (6 bases). The CDR3 has 16 residues. In germline, CDR1 is KGHSH, CDR2 LQKENI. The ends were cut back, 3 bases at V and 0 bases at J, with 11 bases in the middle. CDR3 nucleotide sequence: TGTGCCAGCTCACCCCAGACAGGAGCGAACACCGGGGAGCTGTTTTTT. It codes for CASSPQTGANTGELFF.

V and J are TRBV27 and TRBJ2-5, with D perhaps matching TRBD2 (5 bases). CDR3 length: 14 amino acids. The V and J ends lost 2 bases and 2 bases respectively, with 9 bases between them. The germline CDR1 and CDR2 sequences are MNHEY and SMNVEV (reference sequence). The CDR3 reads CASSLRGEQETQYF. The CDR3 bases are TGTGCCAGCAGTTTACGTGGGGAGCAAGAGACCCAGTACTTC.

This clone occurred once. The rearrangement uses TRBV27 and TRBJ2-7, with a tentative D call TRBD1 (7 bases). Trimming shortened V by 3 bases and J by 6 bases, and 12 bases separated the two germline ends. The CDR3 spans 13 residues. CDR1 and CDR2 (germline): MNHEY, SMNVEV (reference sequence). The CDR3 here is CASSFAQGGEQYF. The CDR3 DNA follows: TGTGCCAGCAGTTTTGCCCAGGGGGGCGAGCAGTACTTC.

The J gene is TRBJ1-1, the V gene TRBV25-1; 10 nucleotides align to TRBD1. The V segment lost 6 bases and the J segment 4 bases; nucleotides outside the gene matches: 5. This CDR3 contains 14 residues. The germline CDR1 and CDR2 sequences are MGHDK and SYGVNS. Here the CDR3 DNA reads TGTGCCAGCAGCGTTGGACAGGGGGTCACTGAAGCTTTCTTT. Amino acids: CASSVGQGVTEAFF.

This clone was seen more than once but under ten times. The chain employs TRBV19 and TRBJ2-3, with D possibly TRBD2 on 6 matching bases. Germline values: CDR1 LNHDA, CDR2 SQIVND (reference sequence). V lost 7 bases and J lost 0, with 11 bases in between. The CDR3 extends over 14 amino acids. The DNA for the CDR3 is TGTGCCAGTACCAAAGCGGGCAGCACAGATACGCAGTATTTT. It yields the protein CASTKAGSTDTQYF.

This clone appeared a few times. The chain recombines TRBV19 with TRBJ2-2; TRBD2 matches 10 bases. Germline V CDR1 and CDR2: LNHDA, SQIVND (reference sequence). The CDR3 loop spans 17 amino acids. The J segment lost 1 base and the V segment lost 3 bases, leaving 5 bases of the junction unmatched. The chain's CDR3 is CASSMLRTSGNTGELFF. CDR3 nucleotides: TGTGCCAGTAGTATGCTCCGGACTAGCGGGAACACCGGGGAGCTGTTTTTT.